Listed here are 28 T cell receptor beta chains from one sample, sequenced in a study of blood T cells in healthy people across ages. Next came a second PCR, run for about 7 to 12 cycles, which used a sample-barcoded 5' primer along with a J-beta primer mix. MiXCR, run by TCRdb on the 5' RACE reads, gives a single entry per CDR3 protein. Of about 800,000 distinct CDR3 sequences in the sample, 58% were seen once. Sequenced sample: blood. These receptors all come from a man aged 25 to 40 in good health.

The chain carries TRBV20-1 and TRBJ1-4, with TRBD1 matching over 8 bases. CDR1 is DFQATT and CDR2 is SNEGSKA in the germline V gene (reference sequence). The CDR3 consists of 14 residues. J gave up 8 bases and V 6 bases, and 11 bases lay outside the gene matches. CDR3 in amino acids: CSAQDGQGGEKLFF. CDR3 coding DNA: TGCAGTGCCCAGGACGGACAGGGAGGAGAAAAACTGTTTTTT.

This chain joins TRBV4-3 and TRBJ2-5; the D gene is possibly TRBD2 (5 bases). The CDR3 has 13 amino acids. Germline lookup yields CDR1 LGHNA and CDR2 YSLEER. With 0 bases removed from V and 7 bases from J, the gap between germline ends came to 9 bases. The CDR3 nucleotides are TGCGCCAGCAGCCAAGAGGGAGATGGGACCCAGTACTTC. Amino acid sequence: CASSQEGDGTQYF.

The J gene is TRBJ2-7, the V gene TRBV12-3 or TRBV12-4; 9 bases match TRBD2. J lost 0 bases, V lost 5 bases, and 11 bases had no gene match. The CDR3 is made up of 17 amino acids. The CDR3 loop is CASSPRAGGLSSYEQYF. CDR3 nucleotide sequence: TGTGCCAGCAGTCCGAGAGCGGGGGGACTAAGCTCCTACGAGCAGTACTTC.

V is TRBV20-1 and J is TRBJ2-5, with 10 nucleotides matching TRBD2. Per the germline V gene, CDR1 is DFQATT and CDR2 is SNEGSKA (reference sequence). This CDR3 is 15 amino acids long. V shed 1 base and J 4 bases; nucleotides not matched to a gene: 6. CDR3 residues: CSARAPRLAGETQYF. In nucleotides, the CDR3 is TGCAGTGCTAGAGCCCCCCGACTAGCGGGAGAGACCCAGTACTTC.

The CDR3 DNA reads as TGTGCCAGCAGCTTTAGGAGCGGGGAAGAGACCCAGTACTTC. Its protein is CASSFRSGEETQYF. The rearrangement links TRBV7-2 to TRBJ2-4; the match to TRBD2 covers 7 bases. The J call may not be correct, given that the DNA end is closer to TRBJ2-5. The CDR3 covers 14 residues. Germline assignment: CDR1 SGHTA and CDR2 FQGNSA.

The chain recombines TRBV7-6 with TRBJ2-2, with no clear D. The CDR3 length is 13 residues. Germline-derived CDR1 and CDR2 are SGHVS and FNYEAQ. The V gene lost 3 bases and the J gene lost 3 bases, with 5 bases spanning the gap. The CDR3 sequence is CASSFSHTGELFF. The CDR3 nucleotides read TGTGCCAGCAGCTTTAGTCACACCGGGGAGCTGTTTTTT.

The V call is TRBV7-8, the J call TRBJ2-3, with TRBD2 matching 10 bases. Germline V lookup: CDR1 SGHVS, CDR2 FQNEAQ. This CDR3 spans 16 amino acids. The J segment lost 4 bases and the V segment lost 5 bases, leaving 9 bases of the junction unmatched. CDR3 nucleotides: TGTGCCAGCAGCGCTCTGAGCGGGGGGGCCGCAGATACGCAGTATTTT. Amino acids: CASSALSGGAADTQYF. Complete variable domain (other parts from reference TRBV7-8 and TRBJ2-3): GAGVSQSPRYKVAKRGQDVALRCDPISGHVSLFWYQQALGQGPEFLTYFQNEAQLDKSGLPSDRFFAERPEGSVSTLKIQRTQQEDSAVYLCASSALSGGAADTQYFGPGTRLTVL.

This clonotype has only a few counts. The chain recombines TRBV12-3 or TRBV12-4 with TRBJ2-5; D unclear. The V gene lost 8 bases and the J gene lost 5 bases, with 9 bases spanning the gap. CDR3 length: 11 amino acids. The DNA of the CDR3 is TGTGCCAGCGTAGGGTGGGAGACCCAGTACTTC. Translating gives CASVGWETQYF.

The chain couples TRBV6-1 to TRBJ2-3; no firm D call. This CDR3 is 12 amino acids long. Trimming stripped 7 bases from V and 6 bases from J, with 11 bases between. In germline, CDR1 is MNHNS, CDR2 SASEGT. The CDR3, as DNA: TGTGCCAGCAATCTTGTTACGGATACGCAGTATTTT. It translates to CASNLVTDTQYF.

J is TRBJ2-7 and V is TRBV20-1, with D possibly matching TRBD2 (6 bases). The J call is uncertain, as TRBJ2-5 better fits the DNA end. CDR3 size: 14 residues. Per the germline V gene, CDR1 is DFQATT and CDR2 is SNEGSKA (reference sequence). The CDR3 coding sequence is TGCAGTGCTAGGGCGGGGCAAGCGGCGGAGACCCAGTACTTC. Translated, it gives CSARAGQAAETQYF.

This clonotype was detected once. The V call is TRBV5-1, the J call TRBJ1-1; possible D gene TRBD1, 5 bases. Germline CDR1 and CDR2: SGHRS and YFSETQ. The length of the CDR3 is 15 residues. V was trimmed by 3 bases and J by 3 bases, leaving 15 bases between them. CDR3 loop: CASSSRRGTDTEAFF. The CDR3 nucleotides read TGCGCCAGCAGCTCTAGAAGGGGAACGGACACTGAAGCTTTCTTT.

The rearrangement joins TRBV3-1 to TRBJ2-1; TRBD1 agrees at 7 bases. CDR1 and CDR2 (germline): LGHDT, YNNKEL (reference sequence). Germline trimming cut 6 bases from V and 6 bases from J; bases unmatched to any gene: 5. CDR3 size: 13 residues. The CDR3 loop reads CASSLQGLNEQFF. The CDR3 DNA is TGTGCCAGCAGTCTACAGGGGCTCAATGAGCAGTTCTTC.

This rearrangement joins TRBV6-5 to TRBJ2-7; D is undetermined. Trimming removed 2 bases at V and 5 bases at J, with 13 bases between. Germline loops: CDR1 MNHEY, CDR2 SVGAGI. The CDR3 sequence is 14 residues long. The CDR3 bases are TGTGCCAGCAGTTACGCACCCGGACCAGACGAGCAGTACTTC. Protein sequence: CASSYAPGPDEQYF.

Remarks on this clonotype: Mismatch with germline at one junction end may stem from a read error. The rearrangement links TRBV28 to TRBJ2-5, with TRBD2 matching 9 bases. The J call may be in error: the DNA end matches TRBJ2-4 better. Germline V lookup: CDR1 MDHEN, CDR2 SYDVKM. CDR3 size: 17 residues. CDR3 sequence (DNA): TGTGCCTGCAGTATACCTGGGACTAGCCGTGCCAAAAACATTCAGTACTTC. This sequence encodes CACSIPGTSRAKNIQYF.

This clonotype came up once. The V gene is TRBV6-6, the J gene TRBJ2-3; the D gene is possibly TRBD1 (6 bases). CDR3 size: 16 residues. The germline gives CDR1 MNHNY, CDR2 SVGAGI (reference sequence). V was clipped by 4 bases and J by 0 bases, with 14 bases between them. Here the CDR3 DNA reads TGTGCCAGCAGTTCCCCGGACAGAGCTAGCACAGATACGCAGTATTTT. Protein product: CASSSPDRASTDTQYF.

The rearrangement uses TRBV12-3 or TRBV12-4 and TRBJ2-1; possibly TRBD1 for D (5 bases). CDR3 length: 14 residues. V was pared by 5 bases and J by 8 bases, with 16 bases between. Written as DNA, the CDR3 is TGTGCCAGCAGTGCCCCCTTTGGGGCGCATGAGCAGTTCTTC. Residues: CASSAPFGAHEQFF.

The chain recombines TRBV10-3 with TRBJ2-1; no reliable D call. CDR1 is ENHRY, CDR2 SYGVKD, per germline. The CDR3 has 12 amino acids. V lost 3 bases, J lost 7 bases, and 7 bases lay in between. The CDR3 sequence is CAISDTGNEQFF. For the CDR3, the DNA is TGTGCCATCAGTGATACCGGGAATGAGCAGTTCTTC.

The genes are TRBV28 and TRBJ2-1; D unclear. V gave up 6 bases and J gave up 6 bases, with 9 bases separating them. The CDR3 has 12 residues. In germline, CDR1 is MDHEN, CDR2 SYDVKM. In DNA form, the CDR3 reads TGTGCCAGCAGGTTACGGGCCAATGAGCAGTTCTTC. Translated, it gives CASRLRANEQFF.

This clonotype was found a few times. V is TRBV2 and J is TRBJ1-2, with D unclear. CDR1 is SNHLY and CDR2 is FYNNEI in the germline V gene. V was shortened by 4 bases and J by 5 bases, with 5 bases between the two germline ends. The CDR3 is 11 amino acids. The CDR3 region is CASSVEYGYTF. The CDR3 nucleotides are TGTGCCAGCAGTGTGGAATATGGCTACACCTTC.

There are a few counts of this clonotype. Since a much larger clone is just one base distant, this may be a read error. The chain employs TRBV20-1 and TRBJ2-1; D possibly matches TRBD1 or TRBD2 (5 bases each). V was cut by 6 bases and J by 6 bases, with 18 bases left in between. CDR1 is DFQATT and CDR2 is SNEGSKA in the germline V gene (reference sequence). CDR3 length equals 14 residues. CDR3 coding DNA: TGCAGTGCCCTGGGACGAGCGGACCTCAATGAGCAGTTCTTC. Amino acid sequence: CSALGRADLNEQFF.

The chain combines TRBV7-9 with TRBJ2-7, with TRBD1 matching 9 bases. The J call may be in error: the DNA end matches TRBJ2-5 better. From germline, CDR1 is SEHNR and CDR2 FQNEAQ (reference sequence). This CDR3 is 13 amino acids long. Here the CDR3 reads CASSLGQGRTQYF. The CDR3 DNA is TGTGCCAGCAGCCTAGGACAGGGGAGGACCCAGTACTTC.

The V gene is TRBV20-1, the J gene TRBJ2-7; D gene ambiguous. The J call is in doubt because the DNA end fits TRBJ2-4 better. The V gene's germline CDR1 is DFQATT and CDR2 SNEGSKA (reference sequence). The CDR3 is 13 residues long. DNA of the CDR3: TGCAGTGCTGATGTCCCTCGGGTTAACATTCAGTACTTC. Protein sequence: CSADVPRVNIQYF.

The chain carries TRBV29-1 and TRBJ2-5; D is unresolved. V dropped 7 bases and J dropped 6 bases, with 21 bases sitting between them. The CDR3 sequence is 14 residues long. Germline CDR1 is SQVTM and CDR2 is ANQGSEA. CDR3 region: CSGFRRGLEKTQYF. The CDR3 nucleotides read TGCAGCGGCTTCAGGAGAGGTTTGGAAAAGACCCAGTACTTC. The variable domain in full, with the rest retrieved from reference TRBV29-1 and TRBJ2-5, is SAVISQKPSRDICQRGTSLTIQCQVDSQVTMMFWYRQQPGQSLTLIATANQGSEATYESGFVIDKFPISRPNLTFSTLTVSNMSPEDSSIYLCSGFRRGLEKTQYFGPGTRLLVL.

The chain links TRBV7-2 to TRBJ2-1; D not certain. The J call is in doubt because the DNA end fits TRBJ2-7 better. Germline V lookup: CDR1 SGHTA, CDR2 FQGNSA. The CDR3 spans 15 residues. The CDR3 loop reads CASSPVGSSYNEQYF. The CDR3 region has the DNA TGTGCCAGCAGCCCAGTGGGCAGCTCCTACAATGAGCAGTACTTC.

This clonotype occurred a few times. The V and J genes are TRBV20-1 and TRBJ2-5; D perhaps matches TRBD2 (5 bases). V dropped 0 bases and J dropped 4 bases, with 12 bases sitting between them. The germline V gene encodes CDR1 DFQATT and CDR2 SNEGSKA (reference sequence). This CDR3 has 14 residues. This CDR3 reads CSARDTRTRETQYF. CDR3 coding DNA: TGCAGTGCTAGAGATACGCGGACTCGAGAGACCCAGTACTTC.

The V and J genes are TRBV27 and TRBJ1-6, with D perhaps TRBD1 (5 bases). The V gene lost 3 bases and the J gene lost 2 bases, with 8 bases spanning the gap. The CDR3 is 15 amino acids. Germline V gene lookup returns CDR1 MNHEY and CDR2 SMNVEV (reference sequence). The CDR3 region is CASSFRGPYNSPLHF. The CDR3 DNA reads as TGTGCCAGCAGTTTCCGGGGACCCTATAATTCACCCCTCCACTTT.

This chain uses TRBV20-1 with TRBJ1-5; D uncertain. CDR1 and CDR2 from the germline V gene are DFQATT and SNEGSKA (reference sequence). Trimming stripped 5 bases from V and 1 base from J, with 9 bases between. This CDR3 comprises 13 residues. The CDR3 coding sequence is TGCAGTGCTCCCCTGAGAAGCAATCAGCCCCAGCATTTT. It is translated as CSAPLRSNQPQHF.

This clonotype was recorded only once. The genes are TRBV7-2 and TRBJ1-2; 12 bases fit TRBD1. Germline V gives CDR1 SGHTA, CDR2 FQGNSA. V trimming: 1 base; J trimming: 0 bases; junction bases outside the gene matches: 6. There are 18 residues in the CDR3. The CDR3 nucleotides are TGTGCCAGCAGCTTAGGAGGGACAGGGGGCTCATCTAACTATGGCTACACCTTC. It specifies CASSLGGTGGSSNYGYTF.